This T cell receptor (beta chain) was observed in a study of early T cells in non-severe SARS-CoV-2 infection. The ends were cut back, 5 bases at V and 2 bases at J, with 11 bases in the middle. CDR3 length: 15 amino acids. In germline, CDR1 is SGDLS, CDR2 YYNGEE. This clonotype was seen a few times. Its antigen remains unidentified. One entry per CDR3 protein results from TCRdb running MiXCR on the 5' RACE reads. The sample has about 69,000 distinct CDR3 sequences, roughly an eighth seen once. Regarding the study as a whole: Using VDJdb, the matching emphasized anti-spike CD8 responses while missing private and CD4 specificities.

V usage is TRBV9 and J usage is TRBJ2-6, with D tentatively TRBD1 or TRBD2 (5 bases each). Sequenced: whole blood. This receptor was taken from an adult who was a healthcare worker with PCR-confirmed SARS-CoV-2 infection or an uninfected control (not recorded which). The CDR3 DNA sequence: TGTGCCAGCAGTGAGGGGCACACTGGGGCCAACGTCCTGACTTTC. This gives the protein CASSEGHTGANVLTF.